The 27 T cell receptor beta chains below were found in one sample sequenced in a study of T cell repertoires in cytomegalovirus infection. TCRdb processed the reads anew with MiXCR; each CDR3 protein has one entry. The sample carries 350,000 to 450,000 distinct CDR3 sequences, 18% recorded once. The specimen sequenced was PBMCs. The receptors derive from a human donor in good health (CMV status not recorded). Some clones in this sample may be carry-over from other donors' samples.

This clonotype was seen repeatedly, ten times or more. V gene TRBV7-2 combines with J gene TRBJ2-3; D not certain. Trimming took 5 bases from V and 4 from J, leaving 10 bases between them. This CDR3 has 13 residues. Germline V CDR1 and CDR2: SGHTA, FQGNSA. The CDR3 loop reads CASSKEWSDTQYF. CDR3 DNA sequence: TGTGCCAGCAGCAAAGAGTGGTCAGATACGCAGTATTTT. Together with reference TRBV7-2 and TRBJ2-3, the CDR3 gives the full variable domain: GAGVSQSPSNKVTEKGKDVELRCDPISGHTALYWYRQSLGQGLEFLIYFQGNSAPDKSGLPSDRFSAERTGGSVSTLTIQRTQQEDSAVYLCASSKEWSDTQYFGPGTRLTVL.

This clonotype was recorded a few times. The rearrangement joins TRBV6-1 to TRBJ2-3; 9 bases are a match to TRBD2. Trimming at V came to 7 bases and at J to 3 bases, leaving 5 bases not matched to a gene. The length of the CDR3 is 14 residues. Germline assignment: CDR1 MNHNS and CDR2 SASEGT. CDR3 coding DNA: TGTGCCAGCATTTCTAGCGGGGCTACAGATACGCAGTATTTT. Translating it yields CASISSGATDTQYF.

This clonotype was observed a handful of times. The chain has TRBV12-3 or TRBV12-4 and TRBJ1-4, with 9 bases identical to TRBD1. After removal of 5 bases from V and 6 bases from J, the junction contained 7 bases not matched to a gene. This CDR3 spans 15 amino acids. The CDR3 DNA reads as TGTGCCAGCAGTCCGGGGGACAGGGTTGATGAAAAACTGTTTTTT. It encodes CASSPGDRVDEKLFF.

The chain joins TRBV4-2 to TRBJ1-1; D is undetermined. Trimming left V 0 bases short and J 0 bases short, with 8 bases between. This CDR3 has 15 residues. Germline V lookup: CDR1 LGHNA, CDR2 YNFKEQ. The CDR3 reads CASSQDPSMNTEAFF. Written as DNA, the CDR3 is TGTGCCAGCAGCCAAGACCCCAGTATGAACACTGAAGCTTTCTTT.

This clonotype was seen at least ten times. The chain employs TRBV7-8 and TRBJ2-2, with D maybe TRBD1 (5 bases). V was shortened by 2 bases and J by 5 bases, with 9 bases between the two germline ends. CDR3 length equals 14 residues. Germline V gives CDR1 SGHVS, CDR2 FQNEAQ. The chain's CDR3 is CASSLQGRTGELFF. DNA of the CDR3: TGTGCCAGCAGCTTACAGGGTCGAACCGGGGAGCTGTTTTTT.

The chain carries TRBV7-8 and TRBJ1-1; D might be TRBD1 (6 bases). Trimming took off 5 bases at V and 3 bases at J, with 16 bases between the two ends. CDR3 length: 15 amino acids. Germline lookup yields CDR1 SGHVS and CDR2 FQNEAQ. In DNA form, the CDR3 reads TGTGCCAGCAGCCAGGCGGGCAGGGGATACACTGAAGCTTTCTTT. Its translation is CASSQAGRGYTEAFF.

V and J are TRBV5-4 and TRBJ1-1; TRBD1 matches at 7 bases. The CDR3 covers 15 residues. Germline V gene sequence: CDR1 SGHNT, CDR2 YYREEE (reference sequence). Unmatched junction bases numbered 12, after V lost 5 bases and J lost 5 bases. This CDR3 is CASSSEGAVRTEAFF. The CDR3 DNA follows: TGTGCCAGCAGTTCCGAGGGGGCGGTGAGAACTGAAGCTTTCTTT.

The chain employs TRBV20-1 and TRBJ1-2; perhaps TRBD1 as D (6 bases). CDR1 and CDR2 (germline): DFQATT, SNEGSKA (reference sequence). V was pared by 3 bases and J by 4 bases, with 15 bases between. This CDR3 has 14 residues. CDR3 sequence (DNA): TGCAGTGCTAGGCGTGGGGGGCGCATCTATGGCTACACCTTC. This sequence encodes CSARRGGRIYGYTF.

The V and J genes are TRBV5-6 and TRBJ2-5; the D is unclear. Germline V gene sequence: CDR1 SGHDT, CDR2 YYEEEE. V lost 3 bases and J 5 bases, leaving 11 bases between the germline ends. The CDR3 has 13 residues. The CDR3 loop is CASSSGPVETQYF. DNA of the CDR3: TGTGCCAGCAGCTCCGGACCAGTGGAGACCCAGTACTTC. Complete variable domain (other parts from reference TRBV5-6 and TRBJ2-5): DAGVTQSPTHLIKTRGQQVTLRCSPKSGHDTVSWYQQALGQGPQFIFQYYEEEERQRGNFPDRFSGHQFPNYSSELNVNALLLGDSALYLCASSSGPVETQYFGPGTRLLVL.

This clonotype was observed many times. This chain joins TRBV6-1 and TRBJ2-1; a possible D gene is TRBD1 (6 bases). V lost 6 bases to trimming and J lost 10 bases, with 16 bases between them. The length of the CDR3 is 13 residues. Germline assignment: CDR1 MNHNS and CDR2 SASEGT. The CDR3 loop reads CASRRDILGEQFF. CDR3 nucleotide sequence: TGTGCCAGCAGGAGGGACATTTTAGGGGAGCAGTTCTTC.

In this sample, this clonotype turned up a few times. The V gene is TRBV2, the J gene TRBJ1-2; the match to TRBD1 covers 8 bases. The CDR3 has 14 amino acids. The V gene end was trimmed by 6 bases and the J gene end by 4 bases; junction bases not matched to a gene: 7. Germline loops: CDR1 SNHLY, CDR2 FYNNEI. CDR3: CASRADRARYGYTF. The CDR3 DNA follows: TGTGCCAGCAGGGCGGACAGGGCCCGCTATGGCTACACCTTC.

This clonotype was seen more than once but under ten times. V and J are TRBV7-9 and TRBJ1-3, with TRBD1 as a possible D gene (5 bases). V was pared by 5 bases and J by 4 bases, with 18 bases between. This CDR3 has 16 residues. Germline V gene lookup returns CDR1 SEHNR and CDR2 FQNEAQ (reference sequence). The CDR3 DNA is TGTGCCAGCAGCCCCGGCCCGGGAGGGGTCGGAAACACCATATATTTT. Protein product: CASSPGPGGVGNTIYF.

This chain connects TRBV11-2 to TRBJ1-4, with D possibly matching TRBD1 (6 bases). The V and J ends lost 5 bases and 5 bases respectively, with 15 bases between them. CDR1 SGHAT and CDR2 FQNNGV come from the germline V gene. This CDR3 is built from 15 residues. The CDR3 here is CASSPVGQRNEKLFF. In nucleotides, the CDR3 is TGTGCCAGCAGCCCGGTCGGACAGAGGAATGAAAAACTGTTTTTT.

In this sample, this clonotype turned up once. The rearrangement uses TRBV4-3 and TRBJ2-3; the match to TRBD2 covers 9 bases. The V and J ends lost 0 bases and 8 bases, in that order; junction bases with no gene match: 6. Looked up from germline, CDR1 is LGHNA and CDR2 is YSLEER. The CDR3 runs 15 residues. The CDR3 sequence is CASSQEGAGGGTQYF. The CDR3 nucleotides are TGCGCCAGCAGCCAAGAAGGGGCGGGAGGGGGTACGCAGTATTTT.

This rearrangement joins TRBV9 to TRBJ2-7; D not certain. The CDR3 runs 14 residues. V shed 4 bases and J shed 0 bases, with 11 bases lying between them. Germline loops: CDR1 SGDLS, CDR2 YYNGEE. Here the CDR3 DNA reads TGTGCCAGCAGCTCCACTGGTAACTCCTACGAGCAGTACTTC. Protein: CASSSTGNSYEQYF. The full variable domain, completed using reference TRBV9 and TRBJ2-7, is DSGVTQTPKHLITATGQRVTLRCSPRSGDLSVYWYQQSLDQGLQFLIQYYNGEERAKGNILERFSAQQFPDLHSELNLSSLELGDSALYFCASSSTGNSYEQYFGPGTRLTVT.

This clonotype was seen only a few times. The V and J genes are TRBV9 and TRBJ1-1; 7 bases fit TRBD1. V shed 3 bases, J shed 1 base, and the junction held 6 bases outside the gene matches. The CDR3 has 15 amino acids. Germline CDR1 and CDR2: SGDLS and YYNGEE. This CDR3 reads CASSGGGGWNTEAFF. The CDR3 coding sequence is TGTGCCAGCAGCGGGGGAGGGGGCTGGAACACTGAAGCTTTCTTT.

This sequence joins TRBV7-9 and TRBJ1-2; D perhaps matches TRBD1 (5 bases). The CDR3 is made up of 14 amino acids. From germline, CDR1 is SEHNR and CDR2 FQNEAQ (reference sequence). Trimming cost V 1 base and J 6 bases, with 12 bases left between them. The CDR3: CASSLGTRPHGYTF. CDR3 coding DNA: TGTGCCAGCAGCTTAGGGACAAGGCCTCATGGCTACACCTTC.

As for this clonotype: At one boundary the junction diverges from the germline segment, which might be a read error. This rearrangement joins TRBV4-3 to TRBJ1-1; unclear D gene. CDR3 size: 14 residues. Per the germline V gene, CDR1 is LGHNA and CDR2 is YSLEER. CDR3 sequence (DNA): TGCGGCAGCAGCCACACGACGGCGAACACTGAAGCTTTCTTT. Translation gives CGSSHTTANTEAFF.

This clonotype was counted only a few times. The chain employs TRBV4-1 and TRBJ1-2; D is uncertain. V was trimmed by 0 bases and J by 0 bases, leaving 11 bases between them. This CDR3 region has 16 residues. Germline CDR1 reads MGHRA; CDR2 reads YSYEKL. CDR3 coding DNA: TGCGCCAGCAGCCAAGATCCGGCAGACCCTAACTATGGCTACACCTTC. Protein sequence: CASSQDPADPNYGYTF.

This sequence joins TRBV6-2 or TRBV6-3 and TRBJ2-7; perhaps TRBD1 as D (6 bases). The ends were cut back, 6 bases at V and 0 bases at J, with 15 bases in the middle. The CDR3 has 15 residues. Germline-derived CDR1 and CDR2 are MNHEY and SVGEGT. The CDR3 region is CASRPLDSSSYEQYF. The CDR3 DNA sequence: TGTGCCAGCAGACCTCTGGACAGCAGCTCCTACGAGCAGTACTTC.

The chain is built from TRBV2 and TRBJ1-5; D is possibly TRBD1 (5 bases). Between the trimmed V and J ends, which lost 4 bases and 5 bases, there was a span of 9 bases. The CDR3 contains 13 residues. Germline values: CDR1 SNHLY, CDR2 FYNNEI. The CDR3 loop reads CASSVTGDQPQHF. DNA for the CDR3: TGTGCCAGCAGTGTCACAGGAGATCAGCCCCAGCATTTT.

The genes are TRBV5-5 and TRBJ1-2, with a tentative D call TRBD1 (5 bases). V was pared by 0 bases and J by 4 bases, with 19 bases between. The CDR3 totals 17 residues. In germline, CDR1 is SGHKS, CDR2 YYEKEE (reference sequence). CDR3 sequence: CASSLGFGAAGGYGYTF. The CDR3 DNA sequence: TGTGCCAGCAGCTTGGGTTTCGGGGCAGCCGGTGGCTATGGCTACACCTTC.

This clonotype was picked up many times. The gene calls are TRBV28 and TRBJ1-1, with 7 nucleotides matching TRBD1. In germline, CDR1 is MDHEN, CDR2 SYDVKM. The V segment lost 3 bases and the J segment 0 bases; nucleotides outside the gene matches: 7. CDR3 size: 16 residues. DNA of the CDR3: TGTGCCAGCAGTTTCTGGGGACAGCTTTTGAACACTGAAGCTTTCTTT. As protein: CASSFWGQLLNTEAFF.

V is TRBV12-3 or TRBV12-4 and J is TRBJ2-3; D is unclear. The CDR3 is 11 amino acids. Trimming removed 7 bases from V and 1 base from J, with 3 bases in between. The CDR3 loop reads CASTRTDTQYF. The CDR3, as DNA: TGTGCCAGCACTCGCACAGATACGCAGTATTTT.

This chain joins TRBV20-1 and TRBJ2-7; tentative D call: TRBD2 (6 bases). Per the germline V gene, CDR1 is DFQATT and CDR2 is SNEGSKA (reference sequence). V was cut by 6 bases and J by 3 bases, with 15 bases left in between. This CDR3 region has 13 residues. The DNA of the CDR3 is TGCAGTGCCCCGATCGGGCGGGGCTACGAGCAGTACTTC. It specifies CSAPIGRGYEQYF.

This clonotype was seen ten or more times. The V call is TRBV7-2, the J call TRBJ2-3; D could derive from TRBD1 or TRBD2 (5 bases each). This CDR3 comprises 15 residues. Trimming cost V 4 bases and J 6 bases, with 17 bases left between them. The germline V gene encodes CDR1 SGHTA and CDR2 FQGNSA. CDR3 sequence (DNA): TGTGCCAGCAGCTCAGGGACCGTTCGAGGGGATACGCAGTATTTT. This encodes CASSSGTVRGDTQYF.

This clonotype was seen many times. The chain carries TRBV11-2 and TRBJ2-1; possibly TRBD2 for D (6 bases). The CDR3 runs to 15 residues. Germline CDR1 SGHAT, CDR2 FQNNGV. With 1 base removed from V and 8 bases from J, the gap between germline ends came to 15 bases. Written as DNA, the CDR3 is TGTGCCAGCAGCTTAGGGGGACTCACTAGGGATGAGCAGTTCTTC. Its protein product is CASSLGGLTRDEQFF.